What follows are 29 T cell receptor beta chains derived from one specimen sequenced in a study of CD8 T cells in ankylosing spondylitis. Via MiXCR, TCRdb re-called the 5' RACE reads, giving one row per CDR3 protein. Among 700,000 to 1,000,000 distinct CDR3 sequences listed, 10% to 15% were seen once. Broader study findings: A TCR beta motif of 7 to 9 highly homologous variants seemed to mark ankylosing spondylitis blood.

What these receptors recognize is not known. The sequenced sample consisted of blood, either unsorted or a sorted T cell fraction (not recorded which). These receptors were collected from a male donor with ankylosing spondylitis.

This clonotype was counted once. The chain carries TRBV12-5 and TRBJ2-5, with 8 bases matching TRBD1. J was trimmed by 7 bases and V by 8 bases; bases with no gene match: 9. CDR1 is LGHNT and CDR2 is FRNRAP in the germline V gene. The CDR3 extends over 13 amino acids. CDR3 sequence (DNA): TGTGCTAGTAGTGACAGGGGTGGGGTGACCCAGTACTTC. It is translated as CASSDRGGVTQYF.

This clonotype was counted a single time. The CDR3 is CASSSSIWDEQYF. CDR3 coding DNA: TGTGCCAGCAGTTCTTCTATTTGGGACGAGCAGTACTTC. This sequence joins TRBV6-5 and TRBJ2-7; D not certain. Trimming pared 4 bases from V and 5 bases from J, leaving 12 bases between. The V gene's germline CDR1 is MNHEY and CDR2 SVGAGI. The CDR3 covers 13 residues.

The chain uses TRBV20-1 and TRBJ2-7, with D possibly being TRBD1 or TRBD2 (6 bases each). Per germline, CDR1 DFQATT and CDR2 SNEGSKA (reference sequence). The CDR3 totals 13 residues. Between the trimmed V and J ends, which lost 3 bases and 3 bases, there was a span of 12 bases. The CDR3 loop is CSARGAGYYEQYF. The CDR3 DNA reads as TGCAGTGCTAGGGGGGCGGGGTACTACGAGCAGTACTTC.

This clonotype came up a few times. The V gene is TRBV7-9, the J gene TRBJ2-7; 13 nucleotides agree with TRBD2. With V trimmed by 5 bases and J by 6 bases, 10 bases remained unmatched. The CDR3 spans 16 residues. The germline gives CDR1 SEHNR, CDR2 FQNEAQ (reference sequence). Here the CDR3 DNA reads TGTGCCAGCAGCGATACGGGACTAGCGGGATTATCCGAGCAGTACTTC. It specifies CASSDTGLAGLSEQYF.

This clonotype occurred a few times. This rearrangement joins TRBV5-1 to TRBJ1-4; D not certain. Germline loops: CDR1 SGHRS, CDR2 YFSETQ. Trimming removed 4 bases at V and 6 bases at J, with 10 bases between. This CDR3 spans 13 amino acids. CDR3 sequence reads: CASSTDQDEKLFF. CDR3 bases: TGCGCCAGCAGCACGGACCAGGATGAAAAACTGTTTTTT.

This clonotype was found many times. This chain uses TRBV15 with TRBJ2-7; D is possibly TRBD2 (5 bases). Per the germline V gene, CDR1 is LNHNV and CDR2 is YYDKDF (reference sequence). CDR3 length: 12 amino acids. Deletions cut 1 base from V and 12 bases from J, with 13 bases between. CDR3 in amino acids: CATSRVRGQPYF. The CDR3 DNA follows: TGTGCCACCAGCAGAGTCAGAGGGCAGCCGTACTTC.

This clonotype was seen only a few times. V and J are TRBV5-1 and TRBJ2-1; 10 bases map to TRBD1. Trimming cost V 3 bases and J 4 bases; bases outside gene matches: 4. Germline-derived CDR1 and CDR2 are SGHRS and YFSETQ. There are 15 residues in the CDR3. CDR3 sequence (DNA): TGCGCCAGCAGCTCGGAGGGACAGGGGTACAATGAGCAGTTCTTC. Protein product: CASSSEGQGYNEQFF.

There are a few counts of this clonotype. The rearrangement uses TRBV12-3 or TRBV12-4 and TRBJ1-5; TRBD1 might be the D (5 bases). The CDR3 sequence is 14 residues long. Trimming cost V 6 bases and J 3 bases, with 12 bases left between them. CDR3 region: CASSPGRINQPQHF. The CDR3 DNA is TGTGCCAGCAGCCCGGGACGGATCAATCAGCCCCAGCATTTT.

This clonotype was seen more than once but under ten times. The chain recombines TRBV24-1 with TRBJ2-1; 14 bases are shared with TRBD2. Per germline, CDR1 KGHDR and CDR2 SFDVKD. V trimming: 3 bases; J trimming: 8 bases; junction bases outside the gene matches: 8. The CDR3 totals 17 residues. In nucleotides, the CDR3 is TGTGCCACCAGTGATCCTGGGACTAGCGGGAGAGCGTATGAGCAGTTCTTC. This gives the protein CATSDPGTSGRAYEQFF.

This clonotype was counted ten times or more. The V call is TRBV29-1, the J call TRBJ1-1; D is perhaps TRBD1 (5 bases). Deletions cut 7 bases from V and 10 bases from J, with 25 bases between. The CDR3 has 14 amino acids. Germline V gene data show CDR1 as SQVTM and CDR2 as ANQGSEA. CDR3 sequence: CSAVPRAGRVGAFF. The CDR3 DNA reads TGCAGCGCCGTGCCTAGGGCAGGGAGGGTTGGAGCTTTCTTT.

In regard to this clonotype: A much bigger clone sits one base away, suggesting this may be a read error. V and J are TRBV10-3 and TRBJ1-4; D is undetermined. Trimming removed 3 bases at V and 4 bases at J, with 9 bases between. CDR3 length: 14 residues. CDR1 and CDR2 (germline): ENHRY, SYGVKD. The CDR3 DNA reads as TGTGCCATCAGTGATGGGAGAATTAATGAAAAACTGTTTTTT. It encodes CAISDGRINEKLFF.

This clonotype was counted between two and nine times. The chain's CDR3 is CSATRTSVSTDTQYF. DNA for the CDR3: TGCAGTGCAACAAGGACATCTGTCAGCACAGATACGCAGTATTTT. The genes are TRBV20-1 and TRBJ2-3, with a tentative D call TRBD1 (5 bases). The CDR3 covers 15 residues. The germline CDR1 and CDR2 sequences are DFQATT and SNEGSKA (reference sequence). Trimming cost V 6 bases and J 0 bases, with 16 bases left between them.

This clonotype was counted between two and nine times. This chain joins TRBV18 and TRBJ2-7; the match to TRBD1 covers 7 bases. V gave up 8 bases and J gave up 0 bases; unmatched junction bases: 7. The CDR3 runs to 14 residues. Germline V gene sequence: CDR1 KGHSH, CDR2 LQKENI. Here the CDR3 DNA reads TGTGCCAGCGCGACAGGGCTTAGCTCCTACGAGCAGTACTTC. Residues: CASATGLSSYEQYF.

The chain links TRBV6-6 to TRBJ2-7; D gene uncertain. This CDR3 spans 13 amino acids. V was pared by 6 bases and J by 6 bases, with 15 bases between. The germline V gene encodes CDR1 MNHNY and CDR2 SVGAGI (reference sequence). The CDR3 DNA follows: TGTGCCAGCAGCCCCGGTATCCTCGGCGAGCAGTACTTC. Translated, it gives CASSPGILGEQYF.

This clonotype was counted only a few times. J is TRBJ2-2 and V is TRBV24-1; TRBD2 agrees at 9 bases. With 4 bases clipped from V and 7 bases from J, the junction kept 9 bases outside the gene matches. Germline V gene data show CDR1 as KGHDR and CDR2 as SFDVKD. The CDR3 has 16 residues. The CDR3 here is CATSDSGTSYNGELFF. The CDR3 DNA is TGTGCCACCAGTGACTCCGGGACTAGCTATAACGGGGAGCTGTTTTTT.

There are a few counts of this clonotype. The chain links TRBV29-1 to TRBJ1-2; D perhaps matches TRBD1 (6 bases). Per the germline V gene, CDR1 is SQVTM and CDR2 is ANQGSEA. Trimming pared 7 bases from V and 4 bases from J, leaving 13 bases between. CDR3 length equals 12 residues. The CDR3 DNA sequence: TGCAGCGCACACAGGGTCGGCTATGGCTACACCTTC. Translation: CSAHRVGYGYTF.

This clonotype was seen repeatedly, ten times or more. The chain couples TRBV5-1 to TRBJ2-7; tentative D call: TRBD1 (6 bases). Trimming took off 1 base at V and 4 bases at J, with 15 bases between the two ends. CDR3 size: 15 residues. Germline V gene data show CDR1 as SGHRS and CDR2 as YFSETQ. In DNA, the CDR3 is TGCGCCAGCAGCTTGACAGGGTCCCCTCATTACGAGCAGTACTTC. This codes for CASSLTGSPHYEQYF. The entire variable domain, with the rest obtained from reference TRBV5-1 and TRBJ2-7, is as follows: KAGVTQTPRYLIKTRGQQVTLSCSPISGHRSVSWYQQTPGQGLQFLFEYFSETQRNKGNFPGRFSGRQFSNSRSEMNVSTLELGDSALYLCASSLTGSPHYEQYFGPGTRLTVT.

This sequence joins TRBV11-2 and TRBJ2-2, with 8 positions matching TRBD1. Germline CDR1 is SGHAT and CDR2 is FQNNGV. The CDR3 is made up of 14 amino acids. Germline trimming cut 4 bases from V and 3 bases from J; bases unmatched to any gene: 1. This chain's CDR3 is CASSSQGDTGELFF. Written as DNA, the CDR3 is TGTGCCAGCAGCTCACAGGGGGACACCGGGGAGCTGTTTTTT.

This clonotype was counted at least ten times. This chain uses TRBV5-1 with TRBJ2-1; D might be TRBD1 or TRBD2, each matching 6 bases. Germline CDR1 and CDR2: SGHRS and YFSETQ. Trimming cost V 3 bases and J 2 bases, with 18 bases left between them. There are 17 residues in the CDR3. The DNA for the CDR3 is TGCGCCAGCAGCTGGGGGGCAGGGGCTAACACCTACAATGAGCAGTTCTTC. It specifies CASSWGAGANTYNEQFF.

The rearrangement joins TRBV11-2 to TRBJ2-6; 8 nucleotides match TRBD2. The V and J ends lost 4 bases and 1 base, in that order; junction bases with no gene match: 9. Germline V gene data show CDR1 as SGHAT and CDR2 as FQNNGV. The CDR3 has 18 amino acids. The CDR3 loop is CASSSQGLVVSGANVLTF. CDR3 in DNA: TGTGCCAGCAGCTCCCAGGGACTAGTCGTTTCTGGGGCCAACGTCCTGACTTTC.

This clonotype came up a few times. The V gene is TRBV20-1, the J gene TRBJ2-7; 8 nucleotides line up with TRBD1. Looked up from germline, CDR1 is DFQATT and CDR2 is SNEGSKA (reference sequence). V lost 3 bases to trimming and J lost 2 bases; unmatched junction nucleotides: 6. This CDR3 contains 14 residues. The CDR3 DNA reads TGCAGTGCTAGGACAGGGGTCACTCCCTACGAGCAGTACTTC. Protein sequence: CSARTGVTPYEQYF.

This rearrangement joins TRBV20-1 to TRBJ1-5; the D gene is possibly TRBD1 (6 bases). Germline V lookup: CDR1 DFQATT, CDR2 SNEGSKA (reference sequence). The CDR3 has 15 amino acids. V lost 5 bases and J 0 bases, leaving 14 bases between the germline ends. CDR3 amino acids: CSAFRGEYSNQPQHF. CDR3 coding DNA: TGCAGTGCTTTCAGGGGAGAATATAGCAATCAGCCCCAGCATTTT.

A few counts support this clonotype. The genes are TRBV29-1 and TRBJ2-7; 10 bases are a match to TRBD1. Looked up from germline, CDR1 is SQVTM and CDR2 is ANQGSEA. V shed 3 bases and J 10 bases; nucleotides not matched to a gene: 9. The CDR3 length is 13 residues. The CDR3 here is CSVEPQTGGDQYF. For the CDR3, the DNA is TGCAGCGTTGAGCCCCAGACAGGGGGCGATCAGTACTTC.

The chain couples TRBV28 to TRBJ2-1, with TRBD2 matching over 12 bases. With V trimmed by 7 bases and J by 12 bases, 16 bases remained unmatched. There are 16 residues in the CDR3. The germline V gene encodes CDR1 MDHEN and CDR2 SYDVKM. The CDR3 reads CASNTRLAGDRVRQFF. The DNA of the CDR3 is TGTGCCAGCAATACTAGACTAGCGGGGGATCGAGTACGGCAGTTCTTC.

The genes are TRBV29-1 and TRBJ2-5, with 7 bases matching TRBD2. The V gene's germline CDR1 is SQVTM and CDR2 ANQGSEA. J lost 5 bases, V lost 5 bases, and 8 bases had no gene match. This CDR3 region has 13 residues. The CDR3 DNA follows: TGCAGCGTTCGGGGGGTCGGATGTGAGACCCAGTACTTC. Translating it yields CSVRGVGCETQYF.

Ten or more counts support this clonotype. The chain couples TRBV7-2 to TRBJ1-5; D not resolved. V was pared by 1 base and J by 4 bases, with 11 bases between. The CDR3 has 15 residues. CDR1 SGHTA and CDR2 FQGNSA come from the germline V gene. The CDR3, as DNA: TGTGCCAGCAGCTTAGTGGCAGCTAAGAATCAGCCCCAGCATTTT. Translation: CASSLVAAKNQPQHF. Complete variable domain (other parts from reference TRBV7-2 and TRBJ1-5): GAGVSQSPSNKVTEKGKDVELRCDPISGHTALYWYRQSLGQGLEFLIYFQGNSAPDKSGLPSDRFSAERTGGSVSTLTIQRTQQEDSAVYLCASSLVAAKNQPQHFGDGTRLSIL.

This clonotype was counted only a few times. The chain has TRBV10-3 and TRBJ2-2, with D possibly matching TRBD1 (6 bases). CDR3 length equals 13 residues. V was clipped by 5 bases and J by 8 bases, with 12 bases between them. Germline CDR1 reads ENHRY; CDR2 reads SYGVKD. CDR3 residues: CAISWDISGELFF. CDR3 sequence (DNA): TGTGCCATCAGTTGGGACATTTCTGGGGAGCTGTTTTTT.

V is TRBV15 and J is TRBJ2-1, with D uncertain. Between the trimmed V and J ends, which lost 0 bases and 9 bases, there was a span of 9 bases. Germline V gene lookup returns CDR1 LNHNV and CDR2 YYDKDF (reference sequence). This CDR3 comprises 13 residues. In nucleotides, the CDR3 is TGTGCCACCAGCAGAGATCCCGCAGGTGAGCAGTTCTTC. It specifies CATSRDPAGEQFF.

This clonotype has just a few counts. V usage is TRBV10-3 and J usage is TRBJ2-2; D is uncertain. Looked up from germline, CDR1 is ENHRY and CDR2 is SYGVKD. This CDR3 region has 14 residues. V lost 1 base, J lost 4 bases, and 7 bases lay in between. CDR3 DNA sequence: TGTGCCATCAGTGAGTTGAGGTTCACCGGGGAGCTGTTTTTT. The encoded protein is CAISELRFTGELFF.